This T cell receptor (beta chain) came from a study of early T cells in non-severe SARS-CoV-2 infection (dated by TCRdb to the early 2020s). Study-level background: Because TCR sequencing was done on bulk RNA from unsorted whole blood, the alpha and beta chains could not be paired.

The investigation overall reported the following: VDJdb matching was skewed toward anti-spike CD8 responses and likely underestimated virus-specific expansions, missing private and CD4 specificities.

Set within a cohort of healthcare workers in London, UK, this nested case-control study involved weekly PCR testing of nasopharyngeal swabs along with blood sampling. Healthcare workers were recruited during the week of the UK lockdown, between 23 and 31 March 2020, and followed weekly for up to 16 weeks. Inclusive of the bounding cysteine and phenylalanine, the CDR3 is 15 residues long. This entry keeps only the CDR3 DNA: 45 bases, framed from base 1. The trim is 5 bases for V and 1 base for J, with a gap of 17 bases between the germline ends. As encoded in the germline V gene, CDR1 is SQVTM while CDR2 is ANQGSEA. This clonotype showed up just a few times. This receptor's antigen is unknown. Base qualities are not at hand, and no much larger clone is one base apart. Library creation used 5' RACE. Sequencing was performed on a NextSeq 500. In the TCR library protocol, unique molecular identifiers were attached to individual cDNA molecules to correct for PCR bias and sequencing error. Both TCR alpha and beta chains were sequenced, and tight co-correlation was observed between alpha and beta sequence abundances in each sample. The original pipeline was this. Decombinator V4 was used to annotate the V gene, J gene and CDR3 of the TCR sequences. Expanded TCRs were defined as changing significantly between any two time points under a Poisson model with p below 0.0001. TCR abundances were normalised to the total number of TCRs sequenced per sample and expressed as counts per million. MAIT TCRs were defined by TRAV1-2 paired with TRAJ12, TRAJ20 or TRAJ33, and iNKT TCRs by TRAV10 paired with TRAJ18. A search of VDJdb, accessed on 1 November 2021, was run for TCRs annotated to CMV, EBV and SARS-CoV-2, with TCRs annotated for multiple antigens excluded. TCRdb reprocessed the public reads (quality trimming at Q25 with fastp, clone calling with MiXCR) and kept in-frame beta chains. Identical CDR3 protein sequences are pooled into one entry, listed with their most common genes and DNA. The V and J calls reflect TCRdb's pipeline rather than the authors' work. For this sample the table gives 85,000 to 100,000 distinct CDR3 sequences, of which less than 15% were detected only once. About 2.3% of the sample goes to the ten largest clones.

The clonotype comes from an adult who was a healthcare worker with PCR-confirmed SARS-CoV-2 infection or an uninfected control (not recorded which). The chain is assembled from TRBV29-1 and TRBJ1-1, with TRBD1 tentatively as D gene (6 bases match). The sample consisted of whole blood. Here is the DNA: TGCAGCGTTTTAGGATATCAGGGGCGGAACACTGAAGCTTTCTTT. Its protein is CSVLGYQGRNTEAFF.